The clone carrying this T cell receptor beta chain appeared once. What it binds is not known. The data belong to a study of shared clonotypes between healthy human individuals. The overall study: Each donor's CD4 naive and CD4 memory cells filled three plates apiece, CD8 naive two, and CD8 memory one. Study findings and constraints: Naive subsets usually exceeded memory subsets in estimated richness.

Libraries were prepared by immunoSEQ multiplex PCR; TCRdb keeps only in-frame clonotypes and omits some of them. This table has millions of clones, about 95% appearing once. This sequence was found in a man between 18 and 35 years old in good health. Sample: naive CD4+ T cells sorted from blood. Subset denoted: CD45RA+ positively selected.

The CDR3 here is CASSWILGGAGTEAFF. The DNA for the CDR3 is TGTGCCAGCAGCTGGATCCTTGGAGGGGCAGGGACTGAAGCTTTCTTT. This chain joins TRBV7-3 and TRBJ1-1; tentatively, D is TRBD1 (5 bases). The CDR3 has 16 residues. Trimming took 4 bases from V and 5 from J, leaving 20 bases between them. In germline, CDR1 is SGHTA, CDR2 FQGTGA.